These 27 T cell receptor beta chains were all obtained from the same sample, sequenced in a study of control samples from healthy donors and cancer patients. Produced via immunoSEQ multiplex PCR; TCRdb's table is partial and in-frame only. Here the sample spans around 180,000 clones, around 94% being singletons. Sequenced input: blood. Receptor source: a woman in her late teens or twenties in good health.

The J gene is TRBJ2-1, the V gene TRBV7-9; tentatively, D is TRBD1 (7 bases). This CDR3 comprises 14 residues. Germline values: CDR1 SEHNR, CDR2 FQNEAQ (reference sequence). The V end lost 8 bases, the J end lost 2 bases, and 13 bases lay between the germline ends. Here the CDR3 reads CASFQGGTYNEQFF. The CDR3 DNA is TGTGCCAGCTTTCAGGGGGGAACCTACAATGAGCAGTTCTTC. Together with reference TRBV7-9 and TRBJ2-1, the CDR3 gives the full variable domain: DTGVSQNPRHKITKRGQNVTFRCDPISEHNRLYWYRQTLGQGPEFLTYFQNEAQLEKSRLLSDRFSAERPKGSFSTLEIQRTEQGDSAMYLCASFQGGTYNEQFFGPGTRLTVL.

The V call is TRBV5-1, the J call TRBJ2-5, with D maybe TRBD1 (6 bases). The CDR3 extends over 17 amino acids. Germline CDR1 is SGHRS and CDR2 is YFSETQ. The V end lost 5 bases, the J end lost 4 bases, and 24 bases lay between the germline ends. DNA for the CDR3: TGCGCCAGCAGTTTCGCTGGGGGTCTGACCAGGGGAGAGACCCAGTACTTC. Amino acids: CASSFAGGLTRGETQYF.

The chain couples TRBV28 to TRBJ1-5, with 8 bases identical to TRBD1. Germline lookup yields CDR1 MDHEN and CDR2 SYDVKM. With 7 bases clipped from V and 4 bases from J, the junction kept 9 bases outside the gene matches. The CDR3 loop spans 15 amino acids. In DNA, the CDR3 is TGTGCCAGCACCTTCCTACAGGGGGGAAATCAGCCCCAGCATTTT. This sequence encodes CASTFLQGGNQPQHF.

The CDR3 nucleotides are TGCGCCAGCAGCTTGGACACCGGGGAGCTGTTTTTT. It is translated as CASSLDTGELFF. V and J are TRBV5-1 and TRBJ2-2; D unclear. This CDR3 is built from 12 residues. In germline, CDR1 is SGHRS, CDR2 YFSETQ. Between the trimmed V and J ends, which lost 0 bases and 3 bases, there was a span of 0 bases.

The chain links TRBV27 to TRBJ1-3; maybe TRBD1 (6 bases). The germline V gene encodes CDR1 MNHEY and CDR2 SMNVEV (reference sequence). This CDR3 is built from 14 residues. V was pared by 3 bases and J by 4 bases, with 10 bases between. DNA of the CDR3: TGTGCCAGCAGTTTCCACAGGGAAGGAAACACCATATATTTT. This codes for CASSFHREGNTIYF.

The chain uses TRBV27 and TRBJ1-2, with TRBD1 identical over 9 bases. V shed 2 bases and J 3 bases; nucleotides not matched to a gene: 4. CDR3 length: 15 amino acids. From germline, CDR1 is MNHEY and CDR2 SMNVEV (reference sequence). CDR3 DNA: TGTGCCAGCAGTTTAGCGGGACAGGGTGACTATGGCTACACCTTC. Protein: CASSLAGQGDYGYTF.

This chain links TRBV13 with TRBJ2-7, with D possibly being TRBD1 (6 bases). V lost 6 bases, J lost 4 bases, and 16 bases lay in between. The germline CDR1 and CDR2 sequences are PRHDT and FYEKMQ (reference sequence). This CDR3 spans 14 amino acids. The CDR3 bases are TGTGCCAGCAGGCGCTACAGGGTCTCATACGAGCAGTACTTC. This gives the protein CASRRYRVSYEQYF.

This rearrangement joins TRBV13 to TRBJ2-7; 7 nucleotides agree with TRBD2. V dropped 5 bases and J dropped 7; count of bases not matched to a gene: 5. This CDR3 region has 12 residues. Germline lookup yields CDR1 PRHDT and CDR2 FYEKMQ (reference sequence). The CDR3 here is CASSHSGGEQYF. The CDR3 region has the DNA TGTGCCAGCAGCCACTCCGGGGGGGAGCAGTACTTC.

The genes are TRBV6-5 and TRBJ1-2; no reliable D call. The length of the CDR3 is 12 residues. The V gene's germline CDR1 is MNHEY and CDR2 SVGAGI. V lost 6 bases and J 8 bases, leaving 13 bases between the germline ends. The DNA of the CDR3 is TGTGCCAGCAGCCCCCTGGGTGGGGGCTACACCTTC. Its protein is CASSPLGGGYTF.

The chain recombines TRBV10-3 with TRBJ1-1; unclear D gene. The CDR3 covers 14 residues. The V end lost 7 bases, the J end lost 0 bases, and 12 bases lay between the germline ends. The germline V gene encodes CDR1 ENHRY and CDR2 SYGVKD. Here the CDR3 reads CAITATGLNTEAFF. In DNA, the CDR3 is TGTGCCATCACTGCTACTGGGCTGAACACTGAAGCTTTCTTT.

The CDR3 protein is CASSLQGFGTEAFF. CDR3 bases: TGTGCCAGCAGTTTGCAGGGGTTTGGCACTGAAGCTTTCTTT. V usage is TRBV27 and J usage is TRBJ1-1; D is possibly TRBD1 (6 bases). The CDR3 spans 14 residues. V lost 3 bases to trimming and J lost 4 bases, with 12 bases between them. In germline, CDR1 is MNHEY, CDR2 SMNVEV (reference sequence).

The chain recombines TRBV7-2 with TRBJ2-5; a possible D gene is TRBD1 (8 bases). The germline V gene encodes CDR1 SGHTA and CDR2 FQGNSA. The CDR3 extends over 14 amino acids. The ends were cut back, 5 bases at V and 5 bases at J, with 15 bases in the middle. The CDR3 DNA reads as TGTGCCAGCAGCGAACAGGGGGAGGGGGAGACCCAGTACTTC. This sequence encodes CASSEQGEGETQYF. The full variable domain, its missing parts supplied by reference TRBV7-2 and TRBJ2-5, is GAGVSQSPSNKVTEKGKDVELRCDPISGHTALYWYRQSLGQGLEFLIYFQGNSAPDKSGLPSDRFSAERTGGSVSTLTIQRTQQEDSAVYLCASSEQGEGETQYFGPGTRLLVL.

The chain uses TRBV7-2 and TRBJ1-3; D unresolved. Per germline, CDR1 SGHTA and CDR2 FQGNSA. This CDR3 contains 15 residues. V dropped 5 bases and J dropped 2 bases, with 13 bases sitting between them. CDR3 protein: CASSPQSTAGNTIYF. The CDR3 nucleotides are TGTGCCAGCAGCCCACAAAGCACTGCTGGAAACACCATATATTTT. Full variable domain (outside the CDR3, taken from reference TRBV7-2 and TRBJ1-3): GAGVSQSPSNKVTEKGKDVELRCDPISGHTALYWYRQSLGQGLEFLIYFQGNSAPDKSGLPSDRFSAERTGGSVSTLTIQRTQQEDSAVYLCASSPQSTAGNTIYFGEGSWLTVV.

CDR3 nucleotide sequence: TGTGCCAGCAATAGAGTAGAGATTGGCTACACCTTC. It encodes CASNRVEIGYTF. This rearrangement joins TRBV28 to TRBJ1-2; D unclear. Trimming pared 7 bases from V and 7 bases from J, leaving 13 bases between. The CDR3 extends over 12 amino acids. Per the germline V gene, CDR1 is MDHEN and CDR2 is SYDVKM.

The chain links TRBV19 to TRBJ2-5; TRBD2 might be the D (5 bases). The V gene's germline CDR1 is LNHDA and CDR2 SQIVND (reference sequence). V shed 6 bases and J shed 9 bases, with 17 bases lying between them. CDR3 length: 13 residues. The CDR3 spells CASSPSQAEAQYF. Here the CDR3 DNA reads TGTGCCAGTAGCCCCAGCCAGGCGGAGGCCCAGTACTTC.

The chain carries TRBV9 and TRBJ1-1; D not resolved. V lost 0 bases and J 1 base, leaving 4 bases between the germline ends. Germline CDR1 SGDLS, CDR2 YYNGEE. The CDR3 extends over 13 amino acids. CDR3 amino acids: CASSVVPNTEAFF. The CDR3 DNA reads TGTGCCAGCAGCGTAGTCCCGAACACTGAAGCTTTCTTT.

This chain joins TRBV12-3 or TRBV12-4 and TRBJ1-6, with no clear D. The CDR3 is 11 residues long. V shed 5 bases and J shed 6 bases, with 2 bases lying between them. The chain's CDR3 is CASSLNSPLHF. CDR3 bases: TGTGCCAGCAGTCTTAATTCACCCCTCCACTTT.

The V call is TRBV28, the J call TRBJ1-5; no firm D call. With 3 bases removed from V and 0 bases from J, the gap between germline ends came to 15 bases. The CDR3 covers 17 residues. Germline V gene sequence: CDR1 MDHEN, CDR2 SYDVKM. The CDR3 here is CASSFLLGRSSNQPQHF. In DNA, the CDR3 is TGTGCCAGCAGTTTTCTCCTCGGAAGGTCTAGCAATCAGCCCCAGCATTTT.

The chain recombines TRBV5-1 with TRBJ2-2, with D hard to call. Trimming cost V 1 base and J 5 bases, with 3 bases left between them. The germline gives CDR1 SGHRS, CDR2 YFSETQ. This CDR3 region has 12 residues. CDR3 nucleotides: TGCGCCAGCAGCTTGTTGACCGGGGAGCTGTTTTTT. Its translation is CASSLLTGELFF.

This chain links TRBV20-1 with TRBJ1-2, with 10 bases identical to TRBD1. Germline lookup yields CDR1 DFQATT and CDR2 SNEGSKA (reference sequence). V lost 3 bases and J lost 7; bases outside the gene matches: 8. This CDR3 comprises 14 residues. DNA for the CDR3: TGCAGTGCTAGTGAGACAGGGGGCCGCTCTGGCTACACCTTC. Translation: CSASETGGRSGYTF.

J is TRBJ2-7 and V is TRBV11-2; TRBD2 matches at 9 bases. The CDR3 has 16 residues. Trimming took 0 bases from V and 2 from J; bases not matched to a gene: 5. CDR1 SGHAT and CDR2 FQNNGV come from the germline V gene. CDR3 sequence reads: CASSLDGAGGPYEQYF. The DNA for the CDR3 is TGTGCCAGCAGCTTAGATGGTGCGGGGGGGCCCTACGAGCAGTACTTC.

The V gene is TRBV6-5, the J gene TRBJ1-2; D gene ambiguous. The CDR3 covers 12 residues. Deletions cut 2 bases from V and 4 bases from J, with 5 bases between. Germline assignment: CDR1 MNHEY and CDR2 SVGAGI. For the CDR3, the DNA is TGTGCCAGCAGTTACGGGAGCTATGGCTACACCTTC. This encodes CASSYGSYGYTF.

The CDR3 DNA reads as TGTGCCAGTAGTATACGGAGCTCTGGAAACACCATATATTTT. Amino acid sequence: CASSIRSSGNTIYF. The chain employs TRBV19 and TRBJ1-3; D is unclear. V was shortened by 2 bases and J by 0 bases, with 5 bases between the two germline ends. Germline loops: CDR1 LNHDA, CDR2 SQIVND (reference sequence). This CDR3 has 14 amino acids. Together with reference TRBV19 and TRBJ1-3, the CDR3 gives the full variable domain: DGGITQSPKYLFRKEGQNVTLSCEQNLNHDAMYWYRQDPGQGLRLIYYSQIVNDFQKGDIAEGYSVSREKKESFPLTVTSAQKNPTAFYLCASSIRSSGNTIYFGEGSWLTVV.

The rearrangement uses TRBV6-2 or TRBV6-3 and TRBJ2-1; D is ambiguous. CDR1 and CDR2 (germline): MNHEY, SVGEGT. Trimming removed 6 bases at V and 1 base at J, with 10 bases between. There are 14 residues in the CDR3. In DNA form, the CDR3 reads TGTGCCAGCAGCCTCGACTTATCCTACAATGAGCAGTTCTTC. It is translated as CASSLDLSYNEQFF.

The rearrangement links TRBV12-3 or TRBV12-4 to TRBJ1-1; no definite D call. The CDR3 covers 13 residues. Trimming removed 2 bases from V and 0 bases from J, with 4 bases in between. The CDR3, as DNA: TGTGCCAGCAGTTTAAGTGTGAACACTGAAGCTTTCTTT. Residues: CASSLSVNTEAFF.

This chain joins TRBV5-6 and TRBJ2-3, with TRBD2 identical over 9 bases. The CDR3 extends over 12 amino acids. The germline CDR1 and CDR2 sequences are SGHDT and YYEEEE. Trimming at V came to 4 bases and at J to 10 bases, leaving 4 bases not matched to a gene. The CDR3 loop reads CASSVTSGPQYF. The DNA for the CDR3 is TGTGCCAGCAGCGTCACTAGCGGGCCGCAGTATTTT.

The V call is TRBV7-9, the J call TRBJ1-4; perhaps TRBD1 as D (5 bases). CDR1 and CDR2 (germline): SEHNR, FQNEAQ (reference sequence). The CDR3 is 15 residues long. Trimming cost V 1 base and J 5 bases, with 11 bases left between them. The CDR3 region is CASSLEGTSNEKLFF. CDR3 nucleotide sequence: TGTGCCAGCAGCTTAGAGGGGACGTCGAATGAAAAACTGTTTTTT.